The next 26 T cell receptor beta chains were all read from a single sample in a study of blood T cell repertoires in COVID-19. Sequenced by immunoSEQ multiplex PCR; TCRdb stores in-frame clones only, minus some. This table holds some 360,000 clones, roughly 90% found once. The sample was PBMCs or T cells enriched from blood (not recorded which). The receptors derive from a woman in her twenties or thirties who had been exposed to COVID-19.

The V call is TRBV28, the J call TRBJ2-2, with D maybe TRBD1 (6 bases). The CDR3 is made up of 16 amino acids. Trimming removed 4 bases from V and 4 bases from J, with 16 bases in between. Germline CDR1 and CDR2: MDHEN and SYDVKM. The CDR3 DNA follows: TGTGCCAGCAGTTGGATGAGGGGGTTTGGCACCGGGGAGCTGTTTTTT. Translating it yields CASSWMRGFGTGELFF.

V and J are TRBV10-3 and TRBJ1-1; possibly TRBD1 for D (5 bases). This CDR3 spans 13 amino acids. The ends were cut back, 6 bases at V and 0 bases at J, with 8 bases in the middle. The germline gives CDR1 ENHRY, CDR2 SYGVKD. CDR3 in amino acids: CAISRQMNTEAFF. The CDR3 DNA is TGTGCCATCAGCAGACAGATGAACACTGAAGCTTTCTTT.

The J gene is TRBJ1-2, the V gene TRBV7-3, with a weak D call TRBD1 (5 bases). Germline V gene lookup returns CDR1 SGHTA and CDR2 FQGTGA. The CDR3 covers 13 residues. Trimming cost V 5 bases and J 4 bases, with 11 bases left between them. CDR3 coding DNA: TGTGCCAGCAGCCCCCGGGGGGTCTATGGCTACACCTTC. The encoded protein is CASSPRGVYGYTF.

The CDR3 DNA sequence: TGTGCCAGCTCCACGGGTCTCGCCGGTTACAATGAGCAGTTCTTC. This codes for CASSTGLAGYNEQFF. The rearrangement uses TRBV25-1 and TRBJ2-1; D ambiguous. CDR1 and CDR2 from the germline V gene are MGHDK and SYGVNS. The CDR3 runs 15 residues. V was pared by 8 bases and J by 4 bases, with 18 bases between.

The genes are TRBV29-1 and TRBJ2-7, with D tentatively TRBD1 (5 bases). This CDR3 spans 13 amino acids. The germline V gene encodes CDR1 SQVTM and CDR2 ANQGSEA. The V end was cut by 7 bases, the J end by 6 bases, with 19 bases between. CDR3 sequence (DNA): TGCAGCGGGTCTTTGGGGCAGGGTGGCGAGCAGTACTTC. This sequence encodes CSGSLGQGGEQYF.

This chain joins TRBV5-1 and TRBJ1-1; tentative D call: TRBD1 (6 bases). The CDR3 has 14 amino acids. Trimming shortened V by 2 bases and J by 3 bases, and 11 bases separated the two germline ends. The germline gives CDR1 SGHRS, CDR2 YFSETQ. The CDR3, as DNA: TGCGCCAGCAGCTTCACAACAGGGTACACTGAAGCTTTCTTT. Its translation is CASSFTTGYTEAFF. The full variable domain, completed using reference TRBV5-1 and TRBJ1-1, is KAGVTQTPRYLIKTRGQQVTLSCSPISGHRSVSWYQQTPGQGLQFLFEYFSETQRNKGNFPGRFSGRQFSNSRSEMNVSTLELGDSALYLCASSFTTGYTEAFFGQGTRLTVV.

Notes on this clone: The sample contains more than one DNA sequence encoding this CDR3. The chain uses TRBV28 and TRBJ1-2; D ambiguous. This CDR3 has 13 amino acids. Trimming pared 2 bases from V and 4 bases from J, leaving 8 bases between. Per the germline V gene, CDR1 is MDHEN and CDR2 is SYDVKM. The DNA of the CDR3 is TGTGCCAGCAGTTTAAGAGGGTCCTATGGCTACACCTTC. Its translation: CASSLRGSYGYTF.

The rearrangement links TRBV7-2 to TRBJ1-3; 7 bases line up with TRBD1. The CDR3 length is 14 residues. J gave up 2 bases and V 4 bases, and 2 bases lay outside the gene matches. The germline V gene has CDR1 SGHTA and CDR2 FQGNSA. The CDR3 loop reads CASSSGTAGNTIYF. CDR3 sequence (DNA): TGTGCCAGCAGCTCCGGGACAGCTGGAAACACCATATATTTT.

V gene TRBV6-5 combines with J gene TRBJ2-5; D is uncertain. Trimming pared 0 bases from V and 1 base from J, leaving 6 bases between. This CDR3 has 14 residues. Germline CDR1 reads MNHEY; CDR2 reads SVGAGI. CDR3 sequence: CASSYSPSQETQYF. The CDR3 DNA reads TGTGCCAGCAGTTACTCCCCCTCCCAAGAGACCCAGTACTTC.

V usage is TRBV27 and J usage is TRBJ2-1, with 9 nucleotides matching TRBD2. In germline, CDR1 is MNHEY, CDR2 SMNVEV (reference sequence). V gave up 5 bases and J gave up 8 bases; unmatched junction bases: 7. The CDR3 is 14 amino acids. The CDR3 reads CASSSSGRGDEQFF. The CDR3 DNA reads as TGTGCCAGCAGTAGTAGCGGGAGAGGGGATGAGCAGTTCTTC.

The CDR3 nucleotides read TGCAGTGTTTCTACTTTATCAGAAGCTTTCTTT. Translation gives CSVSTLSEAFF. The V call is TRBV20-1, the J call TRBJ1-1; the D is unclear. This CDR3 is 11 amino acids long. Germline CDR1 is DFQATT and CDR2 is SNEGSKA (reference sequence). Trimming cost V 7 bases and J 8 bases, with 14 bases left between them.

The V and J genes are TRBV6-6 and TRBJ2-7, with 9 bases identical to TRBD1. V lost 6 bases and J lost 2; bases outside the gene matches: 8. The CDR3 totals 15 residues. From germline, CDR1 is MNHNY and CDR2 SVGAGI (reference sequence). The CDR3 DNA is TGTGCCAGCAGCCCCCGGACAGGGGACGCCTACGAGCAGTACTTC. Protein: CASSPRTGDAYEQYF.

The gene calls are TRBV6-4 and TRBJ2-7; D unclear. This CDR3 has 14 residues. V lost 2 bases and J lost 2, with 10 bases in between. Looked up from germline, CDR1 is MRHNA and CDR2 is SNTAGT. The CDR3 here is CASSDAGLTYEQYF. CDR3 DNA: TGTGCCAGCAGTGACGCCGGGTTGACCTACGAGCAGTACTTC.

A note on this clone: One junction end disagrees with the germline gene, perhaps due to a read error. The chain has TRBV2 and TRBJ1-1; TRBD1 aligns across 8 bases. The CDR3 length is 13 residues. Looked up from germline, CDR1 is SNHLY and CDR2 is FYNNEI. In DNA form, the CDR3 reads TGTGCCCGCAGGGCGGACAGGGACACTGAAGCTTTCTTT. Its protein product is CARRADRDTEAFF.

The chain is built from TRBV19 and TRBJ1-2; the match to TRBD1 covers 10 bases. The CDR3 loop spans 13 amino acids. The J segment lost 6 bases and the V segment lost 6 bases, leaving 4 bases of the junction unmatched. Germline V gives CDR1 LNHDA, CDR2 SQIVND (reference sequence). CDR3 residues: CASRDRGLNGYTF. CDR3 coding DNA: TGTGCCAGTAGAGACAGGGGGCTGAATGGCTACACCTTC.

CDR3 DNA sequence: TGTGCCAGCAGCCCCCGGCTAGCGGGAGTAGGCTACGAGCAGTACTTC. This sequence encodes CASSPRLAGVGYEQYF. This chain links TRBV11-2 with TRBJ2-7; TRBD2 matches at 10 bases. J gave up 3 bases and V 5 bases, and 10 bases lay outside the gene matches. The CDR3 runs 16 residues. The V gene's germline CDR1 is SGHAT and CDR2 FQNNGV.

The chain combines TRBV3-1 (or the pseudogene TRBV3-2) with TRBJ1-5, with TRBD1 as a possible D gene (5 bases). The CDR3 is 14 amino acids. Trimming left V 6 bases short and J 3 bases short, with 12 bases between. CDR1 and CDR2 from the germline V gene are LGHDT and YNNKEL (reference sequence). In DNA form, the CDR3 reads TGTGCCAGCAGGGGGCCGGGGGTCAATCAGCCCCAGCATTTT. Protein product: CASRGPGVNQPQHF.

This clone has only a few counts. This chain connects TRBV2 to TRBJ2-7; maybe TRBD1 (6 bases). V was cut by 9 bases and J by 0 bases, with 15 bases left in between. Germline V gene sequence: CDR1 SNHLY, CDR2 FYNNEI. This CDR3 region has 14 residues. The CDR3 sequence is CARTTLQGSYEQYF. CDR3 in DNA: TGTGCCAGGACAACCCTACAGGGCTCCTACGAGCAGTACTTC.

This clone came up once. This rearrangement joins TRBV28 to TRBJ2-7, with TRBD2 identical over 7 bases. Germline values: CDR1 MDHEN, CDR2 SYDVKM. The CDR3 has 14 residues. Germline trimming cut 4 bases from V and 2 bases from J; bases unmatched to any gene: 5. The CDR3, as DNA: TGTGCCAGCAGTTCATGGGGGAGGGCCTACGAGCAGTACTTC. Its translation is CASSSWGRAYEQYF.

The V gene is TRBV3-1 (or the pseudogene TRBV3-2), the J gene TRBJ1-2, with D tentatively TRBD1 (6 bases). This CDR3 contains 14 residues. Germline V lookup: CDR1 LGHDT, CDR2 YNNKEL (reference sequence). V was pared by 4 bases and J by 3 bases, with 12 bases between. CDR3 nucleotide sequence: TGTGCCAGCAGCCTAGGGGGTTGGGACTATGGCTACACCTTC. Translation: CASSLGGWDYGYTF.

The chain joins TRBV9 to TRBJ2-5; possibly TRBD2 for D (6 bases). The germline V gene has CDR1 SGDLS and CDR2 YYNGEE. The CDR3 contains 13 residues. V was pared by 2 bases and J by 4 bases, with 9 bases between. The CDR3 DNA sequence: TGTGCCAGCAGCGTTCTGGGAGGAGAGACCCAGTACTTC. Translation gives CASSVLGGETQYF.

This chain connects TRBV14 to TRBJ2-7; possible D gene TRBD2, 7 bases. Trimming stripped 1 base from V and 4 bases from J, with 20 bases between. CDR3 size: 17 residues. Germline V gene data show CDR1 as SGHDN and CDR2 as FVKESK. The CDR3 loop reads CASSQGGAGAHFYEQYF. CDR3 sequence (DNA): TGTGCCAGCAGCCAAGGAGGGGCGGGGGCCCATTTTTACGAGCAGTACTTC. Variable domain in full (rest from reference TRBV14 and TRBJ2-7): EAGVTQFPSHSVIEKGQTVTLRCDPISGHDNLYWYRRVMGKEIKFLLHFVKESKQDESGMPNNRFLAERTGGTYSTLKVQPAELEDSGVYFCASSQGGAGAHFYEQYFGPGTRLTVT.

CDR3 DNA sequence: TGCGCCAGCAGTCCGGGACTAGCCTACAATGAGCAGTTCTTC. Its translation: CASSPGLAYNEQFF. V and J are TRBV10-1 and TRBJ2-1; 8 bases are a match to TRBD2. Looked up from germline, CDR1 is WNHNN and CDR2 is SYGVQD (reference sequence). V was clipped by 5 bases and J by 2 bases; unmatched bases: 2. The CDR3 runs to 14 residues.

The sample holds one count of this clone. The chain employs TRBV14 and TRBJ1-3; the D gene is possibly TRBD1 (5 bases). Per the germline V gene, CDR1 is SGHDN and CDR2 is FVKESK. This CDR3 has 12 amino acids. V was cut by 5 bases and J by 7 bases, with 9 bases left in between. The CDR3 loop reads CASSASGNTIYF. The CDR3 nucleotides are TGTGCCAGCAGCGCTTCAGGGAACACCATATATTTT.

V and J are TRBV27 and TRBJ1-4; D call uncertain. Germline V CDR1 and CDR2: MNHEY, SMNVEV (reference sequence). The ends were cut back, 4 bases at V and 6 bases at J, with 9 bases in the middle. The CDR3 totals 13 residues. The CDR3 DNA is TGTGCCAGCAGTTCGAGACACCATGAAAAACTGTTTTTT. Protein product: CASSSRHHEKLFF.

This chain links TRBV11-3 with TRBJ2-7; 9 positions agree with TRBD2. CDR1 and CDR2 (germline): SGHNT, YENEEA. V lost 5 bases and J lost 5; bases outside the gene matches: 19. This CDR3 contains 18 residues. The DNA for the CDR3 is TGTGCCAGCAGCCCGATGGGGGTGATAGCGGGAGCGATGGACGAGCAGTACTTC. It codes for CASSPMGVIAGAMDEQYF.